The sequence of this T cell receptor beta chain was determined in a study of shared clonotypes between healthy human individuals. About the study: Every donor yielded three CD4 naive, three CD4 memory, two CD8 naive and one CD8 memory plate.

Donors were healthy HIV-negative adults without recent acute infections or vaccinations. Assay used: immunoSEQ multiplex PCR; TCRdb lists only in-frame clones, some missing. Among 2 million to 2.5 million clones listed, roughly 92% were seen once. Germline CDR1 SNHLY, CDR2 FYNNEI. The CDR3 contains 14 residues. With V trimmed by 6 bases and J by 7 bases, 8 bases remained unmatched. The study's findings and limits: Genetic and exposure-history diversity was limited by the few donors.

A note on this clone: What it binds is not known.

This receptor was identified in a young man in good health. Some clones in this sample may be carry-over from other donors' samples. Material: naive CD4+ T cells from PBMCs. Subset given: CD45RA+ positively selected. The rearrangement links TRBV2 to TRBJ1-1, with 10 bases lining up with TRBD1. In DNA form, the CDR3 reads TGTGCCAGCAGGCTGACAGGGGGCTTGAGTGAAGCTTTCTTT. Amino acid sequence: CASRLTGGLSEAFF.